This T cell receptor beta chain stems from a study of shared clonotypes between healthy human individuals. The overall study: Researchers assigned three CD4 naive, three CD4 memory, two CD8 naive and one CD8 memory plate to each donor. Regarding the study as a whole: Among the subsets, naive ones generally showed larger estimated richness than memory ones.

The CDR3 sequence is 18 residues long. The V gene lost 1 base and the J gene lost 0 bases, with 17 bases spanning the gap. CDR1 is SGHVS and CDR2 is FNYEAQ in the germline V gene. Worth noting for this clone: Its antigen is as yet unknown.

Assay: immunoSEQ multiplex PCR; the TCRdb copy retains only in-frame clones and omits some. The sample records roughly 1 million clones, more than 65% being singletons. The TCR sequence derives from a man aged 18 to 35 in good health. The chain has TRBV7-6 and TRBJ2-3; weak D call: TRBD1 (6 bases). Material for sequencing was memory CD4+ T cells sorted from blood. The subset is: CD45RA-negative fraction. The CDR3 protein is CASSLVPGAHPSTDTQYF. In DNA form, the CDR3 reads TGTGCCAGCAGCTTAGTTCCAGGGGCCCACCCTAGCACAGATACGCAGTATTTT.